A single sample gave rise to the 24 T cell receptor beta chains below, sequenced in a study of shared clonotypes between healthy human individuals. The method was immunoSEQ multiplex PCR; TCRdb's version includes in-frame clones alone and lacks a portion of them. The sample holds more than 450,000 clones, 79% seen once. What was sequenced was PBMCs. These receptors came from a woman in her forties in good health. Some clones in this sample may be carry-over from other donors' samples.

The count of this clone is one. In DNA form, the CDR3 reads TGTGCCAGCAGTCGCGCCGGGACAGGGGGTTTCAATGAGCAGTTCTTC. Translation: CASSRAGTGGFNEQFF. This chain uses TRBV6-4 with TRBJ2-1, with 11 bases aligning to TRBD1. CDR1 is MRHNA and CDR2 is SNTAGT in the germline V gene. V lost 5 bases and J lost 6; bases outside the gene matches: 9. This CDR3 is 16 amino acids long.

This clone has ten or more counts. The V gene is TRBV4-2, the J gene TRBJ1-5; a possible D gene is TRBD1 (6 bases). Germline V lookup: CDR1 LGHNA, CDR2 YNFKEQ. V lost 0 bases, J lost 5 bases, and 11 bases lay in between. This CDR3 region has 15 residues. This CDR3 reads CASSQDAGGHQPQHF. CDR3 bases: TGTGCCAGCAGCCAAGATGCGGGGGGGCATCAGCCCCAGCATTTT.

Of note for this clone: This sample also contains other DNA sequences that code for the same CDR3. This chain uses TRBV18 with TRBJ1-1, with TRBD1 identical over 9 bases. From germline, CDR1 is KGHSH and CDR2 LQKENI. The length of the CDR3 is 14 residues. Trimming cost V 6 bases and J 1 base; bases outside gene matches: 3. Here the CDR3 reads CASSLGQGNTEAFF. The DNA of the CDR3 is TGTGCCAGCTCCCTGGGACAGGGGAACACTGAAGCTTTCTTT.

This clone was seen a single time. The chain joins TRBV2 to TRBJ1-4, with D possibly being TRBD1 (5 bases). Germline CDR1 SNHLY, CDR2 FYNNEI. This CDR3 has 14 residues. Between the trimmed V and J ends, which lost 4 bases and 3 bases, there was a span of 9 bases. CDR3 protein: CASSGGRANEKLFF. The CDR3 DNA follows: TGTGCCAGCAGTGGGGGGAGGGCTAATGAAAAACTGTTTTTT.

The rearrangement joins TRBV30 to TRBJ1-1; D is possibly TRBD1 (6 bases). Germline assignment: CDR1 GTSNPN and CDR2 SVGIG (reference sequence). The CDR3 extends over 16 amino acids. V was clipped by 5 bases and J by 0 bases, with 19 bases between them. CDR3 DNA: TGTGCCTGGGTTCGAGGGGGTATGCCCATGAACACTGAAGCTTTCTTT. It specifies CAWVRGGMPMNTEAFF.

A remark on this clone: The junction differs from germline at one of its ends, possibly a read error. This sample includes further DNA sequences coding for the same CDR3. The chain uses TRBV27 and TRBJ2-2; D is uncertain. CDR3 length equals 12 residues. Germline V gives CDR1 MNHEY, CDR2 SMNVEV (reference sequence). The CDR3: CASQGNTGELFF. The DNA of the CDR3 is TGTGCCAGCCAAGGTAACACCGGAGAGCTGTTTTTT.

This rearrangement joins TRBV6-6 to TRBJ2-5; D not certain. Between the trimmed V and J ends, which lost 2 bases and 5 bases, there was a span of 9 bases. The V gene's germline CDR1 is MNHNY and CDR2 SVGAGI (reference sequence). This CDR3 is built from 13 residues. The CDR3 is CASSYVGRETQYF. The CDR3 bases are TGTGCCAGCAGTTACGTAGGAAGGGAGACCCAGTACTTC.

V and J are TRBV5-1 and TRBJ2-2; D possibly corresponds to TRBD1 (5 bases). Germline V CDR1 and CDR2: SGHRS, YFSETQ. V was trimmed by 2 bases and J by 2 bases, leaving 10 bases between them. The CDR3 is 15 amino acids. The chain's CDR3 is CASSFDGQNTGELFF. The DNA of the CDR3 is TGCGCCAGCAGCTTCGACGGACAAAACACCGGGGAGCTGTTTTTT.

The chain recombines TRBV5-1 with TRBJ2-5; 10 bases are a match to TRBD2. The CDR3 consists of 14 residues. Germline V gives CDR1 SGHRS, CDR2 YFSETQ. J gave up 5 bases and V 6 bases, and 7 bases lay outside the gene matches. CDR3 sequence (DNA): TGCGCCAGCAAAACTAGCGGGATGGGGGAGACCCAGTACTTC. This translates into CASKTSGMGETQYF.

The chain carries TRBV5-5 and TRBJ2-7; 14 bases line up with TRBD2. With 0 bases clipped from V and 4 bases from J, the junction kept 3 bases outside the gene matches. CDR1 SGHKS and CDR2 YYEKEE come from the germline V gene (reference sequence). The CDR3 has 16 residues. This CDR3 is CASSLAGTSGRYEQYF. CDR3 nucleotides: TGTGCCAGCAGCTTGGCAGGGACTAGCGGGAGATACGAGCAGTACTTC.

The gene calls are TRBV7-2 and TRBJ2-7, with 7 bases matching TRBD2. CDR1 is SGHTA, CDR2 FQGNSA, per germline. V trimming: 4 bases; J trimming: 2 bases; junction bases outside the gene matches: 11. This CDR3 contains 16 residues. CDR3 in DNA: TGTGCCAGCAGCTCCGCGGGGAGGGACGGGGCCTACGAGCAGTACTTC. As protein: CASSSAGRDGAYEQYF.

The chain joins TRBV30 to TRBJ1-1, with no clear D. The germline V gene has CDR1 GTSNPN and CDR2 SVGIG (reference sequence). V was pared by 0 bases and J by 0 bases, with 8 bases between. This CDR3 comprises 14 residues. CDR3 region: CAWSVPAMNTEAFF. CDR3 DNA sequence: TGTGCCTGGAGTGTACCAGCGATGAACACTGAAGCTTTCTTT.

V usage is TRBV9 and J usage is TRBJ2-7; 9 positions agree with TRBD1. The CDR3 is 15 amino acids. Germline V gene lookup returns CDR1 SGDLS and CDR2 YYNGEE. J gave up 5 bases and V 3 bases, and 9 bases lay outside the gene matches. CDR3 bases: TGTGCCAGCAGCGGGGGACAGGGCGATTTGGACGAGCAGTACTTC. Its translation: CASSGGQGDLDEQYF.

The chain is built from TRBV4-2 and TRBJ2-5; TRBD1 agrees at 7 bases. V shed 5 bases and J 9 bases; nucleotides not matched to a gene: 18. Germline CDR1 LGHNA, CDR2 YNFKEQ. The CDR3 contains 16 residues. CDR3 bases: TGTGCCAGCAGCTCCCCTCAGGGACAGACACAGCATGCCCAGTACTTC. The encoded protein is CASSSPQGQTQHAQYF.

The CDR3 DNA reads TGTGCCAGCGGTGGCAGGGAAGGGCAGGGGAGAGCAACTAATGAAAAACTGTTTTTT. This encodes CASGGREGQGRATNEKLFF. The V gene is TRBV21-1, the J gene TRBJ1-4; TRBD1 is taken as the D call from the table, unchecked against the DNA. TRBV21-1 is marked as a pseudogene. This CDR3 is built from 19 residues.

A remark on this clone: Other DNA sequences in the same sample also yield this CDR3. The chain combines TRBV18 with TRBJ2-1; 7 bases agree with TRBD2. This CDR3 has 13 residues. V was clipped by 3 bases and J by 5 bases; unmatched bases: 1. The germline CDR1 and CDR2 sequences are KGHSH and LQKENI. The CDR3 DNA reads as TGTGCCAGCTCACCCGGGACTAACAATGAGCAGTTCTTC. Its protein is CASSPGTNNEQFF.

The CDR3 DNA sequence: TGCGCCAGCAGCCAGGGGGGTGACTATGGCTACACCTTC. Protein product: CASSQGGDYGYTF. The genes are TRBV5-1 and TRBJ1-2, with 7 bases aligning to TRBD1. The germline gives CDR1 SGHRS, CDR2 YFSETQ. Unmatched junction bases numbered 3, after V lost 4 bases and J lost 3 bases. CDR3 length: 13 amino acids.

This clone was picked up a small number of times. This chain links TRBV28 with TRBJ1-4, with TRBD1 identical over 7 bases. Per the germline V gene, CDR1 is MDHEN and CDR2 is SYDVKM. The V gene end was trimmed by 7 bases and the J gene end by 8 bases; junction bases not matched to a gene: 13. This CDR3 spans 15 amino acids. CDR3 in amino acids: CASTPLGGADEKLFF. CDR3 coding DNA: TGTGCCAGCACCCCTTTAGGGGGCGCGGACGAAAAACTGTTTTTT.

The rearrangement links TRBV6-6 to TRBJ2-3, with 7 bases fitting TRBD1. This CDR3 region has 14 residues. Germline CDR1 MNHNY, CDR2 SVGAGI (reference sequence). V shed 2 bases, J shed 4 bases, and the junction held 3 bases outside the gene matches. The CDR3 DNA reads TGTGCCAGCAGTTACGGGACAGACTCAGATACGCAGTATTTT. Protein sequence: CASSYGTDSDTQYF.

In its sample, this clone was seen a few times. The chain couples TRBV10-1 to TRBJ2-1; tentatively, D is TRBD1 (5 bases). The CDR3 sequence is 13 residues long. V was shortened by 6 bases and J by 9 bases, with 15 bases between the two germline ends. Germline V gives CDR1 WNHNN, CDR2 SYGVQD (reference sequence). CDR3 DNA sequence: TGCGCCAGCAGCAACAGGATTTACGGTGAGCAGTTCTTC. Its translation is CASSNRIYGEQFF.

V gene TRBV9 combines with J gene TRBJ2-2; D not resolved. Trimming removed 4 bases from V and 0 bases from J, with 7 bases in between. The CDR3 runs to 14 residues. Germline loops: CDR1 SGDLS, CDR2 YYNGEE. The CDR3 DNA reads TGTGCCAGCAGCCCCACCGCGAACACCGGGGAGCTGTTTTTT. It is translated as CASSPTANTGELFF.

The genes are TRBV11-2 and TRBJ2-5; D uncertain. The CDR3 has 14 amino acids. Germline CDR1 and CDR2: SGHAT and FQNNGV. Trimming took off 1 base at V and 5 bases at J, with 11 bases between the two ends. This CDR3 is CASSLVGQLETQYF. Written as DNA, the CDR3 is TGTGCCAGCAGCTTAGTAGGCCAGTTGGAGACCCAGTACTTC.

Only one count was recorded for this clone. Here the CDR3 reads CASSSGGQGTDTQYF. CDR3 in DNA: TGCGCCAGCAGCTCAGGAGGACAGGGGACAGATACGCAGTATTTT. The chain joins TRBV5-1 to TRBJ2-3; 9 nucleotides match TRBD1. CDR3 length equals 15 residues. The ends lost 3 bases at V and 3 bases at J; junction bases unmatched: 5. Germline-derived CDR1 and CDR2 are SGHRS and YFSETQ.

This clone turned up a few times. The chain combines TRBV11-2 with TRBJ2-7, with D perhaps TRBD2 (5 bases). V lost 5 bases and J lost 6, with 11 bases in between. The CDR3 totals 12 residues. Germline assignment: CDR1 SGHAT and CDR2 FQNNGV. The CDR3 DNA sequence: TGTGCCAGCAGCCCTCAACGGGGCGAGCAGTACTTC. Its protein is CASSPQRGEQYF.